The 8 T cell receptor beta chains in this list originate from one sample, sequenced in a study of technical replicates of blood from several donors. Profiling relied on immunoSEQ multiplex PCR, and the TCRdb table lists in-frame clones only, not all of them. This sample has approximately 76,000 clones; about 91% occur once, and the top ten carry less than 0.3%. Specimen: T cells isolated from PBMCs. These receptors originate from a human donor in good health.

The chain couples TRBV13 to TRBJ2-1; possibly TRBD1 for D (5 bases). V was clipped by 0 bases and J by 0 bases, with 9 bases between them. The germline V gene has CDR1 PRHDT and CDR2 FYEKMQ (reference sequence). This CDR3 contains 16 residues. In nucleotides, the CDR3 is TGTGCCAGCAGCTTAGGAACAGGTTTCTCCTACAATGAGCAGTTCTTC. Protein product: CASSLGTGFSYNEQFF.

The rearrangement uses TRBV28 and TRBJ2-5, with D uncertain. CDR1 and CDR2 from the germline V gene are MDHEN and SYDVKM. The V end was cut by 3 bases, the J end by 1 base, with 3 bases between. The CDR3 contains 12 residues. CDR3 bases: TGTGCCAGCAGTTTGGCCCAAGAGACCCAGTACTTC. Its translation is CASSLAQETQYF.

CDR3 protein: CSARDRSEIPV. The CDR3 nucleotides read TGCAGTGCTAGAGATCGGAGCGAGATCCCAGTC. The V call is TRBV20-1, the J call TRBJ2-7; D ambiguous. This CDR3 is 11 amino acids long. Germline CDR1 reads DFQATT; CDR2 reads SNEGSKA (reference sequence).

This chain joins TRBV29-1 and TRBJ2-5; D is perhaps TRBD2 (5 bases). V lost 4 bases, J lost 4 bases, and 13 bases lay in between. The V gene's germline CDR1 is SQVTM and CDR2 ANQGSEA. The CDR3 length is 13 residues. In DNA form, the CDR3 reads TGCAGCGTTGGTGGAGGTAGGGTAGAGACCCAGTACTTC. Translated, it gives CSVGGGRVETQYF. The full variable domain, completed using reference TRBV29-1 and TRBJ2-5, is SAVISQKPSRDICQRGTSLTIQCQVDSQVTMMFWYRQQPGQSLTLIATANQGSEATYESGFVIDKFPISRPNLTFSTLTVSNMSPEDSSIYLCSVGGGRVETQYFGPGTRLLVL.

This clone was observed once. The V and J genes are TRBV6-5 and TRBJ1-3, with TRBD1 matching over 9 bases. Germline CDR1 reads MNHEY; CDR2 reads SVGAGI. V dropped 0 bases and J dropped 7; count of bases not matched to a gene: 1. The CDR3 length is 14 residues. CDR3 in amino acids: CASSYSDRGNTIYF. The CDR3 region has the DNA TGTGCCAGCAGTTACTCCGACAGGGGGAACACCATATATTTT.

The CDR3 sequence: CASTSGGAFDTQYF. The CDR3 DNA reads as TGCGCCAGTACAAGCGGGGGGGCTTTTGATACGCAGTATTTT. The chain combines TRBV5-1 with TRBJ2-3; 10 bases fit TRBD2. Germline CDR1 and CDR2: SGHRS and YFSETQ. This CDR3 contains 14 residues. The J segment lost 6 bases and the V segment lost 8 bases, leaving 9 bases of the junction unmatched.

V gene TRBV15 combines with J gene TRBJ2-5; 7 bases are shared with TRBD1. Germline V gene data show CDR1 as LNHNV and CDR2 as YYDKDF (reference sequence). The CDR3 consists of 15 residues. V lost 3 bases to trimming and J lost 2 bases; unmatched junction nucleotides: 6. Here the CDR3 reads CATSSEPGQQETQYF. CDR3 sequence (DNA): TGTGCCACCAGCAGCGAACCGGGACAGCAAGAGACCCAGTACTTC.

The chain uses TRBV7-9 and TRBJ1-1, with 7 bases that match TRBD1. Trimming took 6 bases from V and 1 from J; bases not matched to a gene: 17. The CDR3 length is 18 residues. The germline gives CDR1 SEHNR, CDR2 FQNEAQ (reference sequence). The CDR3 sequence: CASRTNEDRERGNTEAFF. CDR3 nucleotides: TGTGCCAGCAGAACAAACGAAGACAGGGAGAGAGGGAACACTGAAGCTTTCTTT.